This is a list of T cell receptor beta chains from one sample in a study of OX40 agonist ivuxolimab in advanced cancers. Sequencing was performed with immunoSEQ multiplex PCR; in TCRdb, only in-frame clones are kept and a portion is missing. The data show tens of thousands of clones, about 90% seen once. The source was CD4+ or CD8+ T cells sorted from blood, collected in a trial of the OX40 agonist ivuxolimab. The receptors originated from an adult with an advanced solid tumor such as melanoma, head and neck, liver or kidney cancer. CDR3s include the opening cysteine and the closing phenylalanine or tryptophan. A D gene is named only where the DNA matches it firmly. Clone size is stated in some rows and not others, as once, few, many or a class when expanded.

D gene | clone size | J gene | V gene | CDR3 DNA | CDR3 protein
- | few | TRBJ1-1 | TRBV16 | TGTGCCAGCAGCCATGGGGAGGGCAGGACTGAAGCTTTCTTT | CASSHGEGRTEAFF
TRBD1 | once | TRBJ1-2 | TRBV6-5 | TGTGCCAGCACTTTACAGGGGCCGGGGGTCTACACCTTC | CASTLQGPGVYTF
- | - | TRBJ1-2 | TRBV27 | TGTGCCAGCAGTCCCTCGGAAGGCGCTATTAGCTATGGCTACACCTTC | CASSPSEGAISYGYTF
- | - | TRBJ2-4 | TRBV2 | TGTGCCAGCAGTGAAGCCTTACAGGCCCGGCAGTACTTC | CASSEALQARQYF
- | - | TRBJ2-3 | TRBV19 | TGTGCCAGTAGTATAGATCGTAAGTTGGCAGATACGCAGTATTTT | CASSIDRKLADTQYF
- | - | TRBJ2-5 | TRBV27 | TGTGCCAGCAGTCAAAATCCCACAATAGGCAAGGAGACCCAGTACTTC | CASSQNPTIGKETQYF
- | - | TRBJ2-3 | TRBV27 | TGTGCCAGCAGTTTGTCCCGCACAGATACGCAGTATTTT | CASSLSRTDTQYF
TRBD2 | - | TRBJ2-3 | TRBV6-1 | TGTGCCAGCAGTGGTCTGGCGGGAGGGAATATCCACACAGATACGCAGTATTTT | CASSGLAGGNIHTDTQYF
TRBD2 | - | TRBJ2-3 | TRBV10-1 | TGCGCCAGCAGCCCCACCGGACTAGCGGGGGGGCCGAATGGAGATACGCAGTATTTT | CASSPTGLAGGPNGDTQYF
TRBD1 | - | TRBJ1-1 | TRBV5-1 | TGCGCCAGCAGCTTGGGGACAGGACCGGGGACTGAAGCTTTCTTT | CASSLGTGPGTEAFF
TRBD1 | - | TRBJ2-7 | TRBV19 | TGTGCCAGTAGTACCCAAGGACAGGGGACTTACGAGCAGTACTTC | CASSTQGQGTYEQYF
TRBD1 | - | TRBJ2-1 | TRBV6-5 | TGTGCCAGCAGTTACTTAGGACAGGGCTACAATGAGCAGTTCTTC | CASSYLGQGYNEQFF
- | - | TRBJ2-1 | TRBV4-3 | TGCGCCAGCAGCCAAGTAATATCGCGTGGAGGGGAGCAGTTCTTC | CASSQVISRGGEQFF
- | - | TRBJ1-5 | TRBV19 | TGTGCCAGTAGTGCTATGTCCAGGCGGAGTCAGCCCCAGCATTTT | CASSAMSRRSQPQHF
TRBD1 | - | TRBJ1-6 | TRBV7-9 | TGTGCCAGCAGCCTGGACAGGAGTAATTCACCCCTCCACTTT | CASSLDRSNSPLHF
TRBD2 | - | TRBJ2-1 | TRBV11-3 | TGTGCCAGCAGCTTAGGAGCGGGAGGATTTAATGAGCAGTTCTTC | CASSLGAGGFNEQFF
- | - | TRBJ2-2 | TRBV18 | TGTGCCAGCTCAAGGGACAAGAACACCGGGGAGCTGTTTTTT | CASSRDKNTGELFF
TRBD1 | - | TRBJ1-6 | TRBV6-5 | TGTGCCAGCAGTCCGGGACAGGGGGTTTATTCACCCCTCCACTTT | CASSPGQGVYSPLHF
- | - | TRBJ1-3 | TRBV9 | TGTGCCAGCATGGCGGGGTTCGGAGTTGGAAACACCATATATTTT | CASMAGFGVGNTIYF
- | - | TRBJ2-6 | TRBV5-1 | TGCGCCAGCAGCTACAGGGAGACTGGGGCCAACGTCCTGACTTTC | CASSYRETGANVLTF
- | medium-sized | TRBJ2-2 | TRBV18 | TGTGCCAGCTCACCCTTCCGACAGATTGAAGGCACCGGGGAGCTGTTTTTT | CASSPFRQIEGTGELFF
TRBD1 | once | TRBJ2-1 | TRBV15 | TGTGCCACCAAAGACAGGGGGACGACCGGGAATGAGCAGTTCTTC | CATKDRGTTGNEQFF
- | - | TRBJ1-1 | TRBV7-8 | TGTGCCAGCAGTTTTACCGGGAAAAACACTGAAGCTTTCTTT | CASSFTGKNTEAFF
- | - | TRBJ1-4 | TRBV5-4 | TGTGCCAGCAGCTTAAAGACAACTAATGAAAAACTGTTTTTT | CASSLKTTNEKLFF
- | - | TRBJ2-5 | TRBV28 | TGTGCCAGCAGTTTCGGCGGACAAGAGACCCAGTACTTC | CASSFGGQETQYF
- | - | TRBJ2-2 | TRBV28 | TGTGCCAGCAGCCGGGACTCCGATGGCACCGGGGAGCTGTTTTTT | CASSRDSDGTGELFF